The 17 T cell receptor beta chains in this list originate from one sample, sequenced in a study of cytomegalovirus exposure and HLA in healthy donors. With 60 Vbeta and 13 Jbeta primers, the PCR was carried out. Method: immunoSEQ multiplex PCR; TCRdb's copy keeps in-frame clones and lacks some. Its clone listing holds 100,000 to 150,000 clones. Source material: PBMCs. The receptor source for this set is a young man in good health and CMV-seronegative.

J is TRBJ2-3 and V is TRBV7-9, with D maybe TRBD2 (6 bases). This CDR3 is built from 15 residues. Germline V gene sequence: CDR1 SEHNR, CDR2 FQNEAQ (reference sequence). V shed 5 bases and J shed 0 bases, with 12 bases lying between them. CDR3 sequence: CASSPLLASTDTQYF. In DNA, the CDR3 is TGTGCCAGCAGCCCCCTCCTAGCGAGCACAGATACGCAGTATTTT. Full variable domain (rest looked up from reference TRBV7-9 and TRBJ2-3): DTGVSQNPRHKITKRGQNVTFRCDPISEHNRLYWYRQTLGQGPEFLTYFQNEAQLEKSRLLSDRFSAERPKGSFSTLEIQRTEQGDSAMYLCASSPLLASTDTQYFGPGTRLTVL.

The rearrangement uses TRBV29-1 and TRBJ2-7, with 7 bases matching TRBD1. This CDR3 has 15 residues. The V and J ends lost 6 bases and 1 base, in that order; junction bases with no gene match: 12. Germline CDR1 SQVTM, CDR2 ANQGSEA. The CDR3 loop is CSVGVGQVGSYEQYF. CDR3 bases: TGCAGCGTAGGGGTCGGACAGGTCGGATCCTACGAGCAGTACTTC.

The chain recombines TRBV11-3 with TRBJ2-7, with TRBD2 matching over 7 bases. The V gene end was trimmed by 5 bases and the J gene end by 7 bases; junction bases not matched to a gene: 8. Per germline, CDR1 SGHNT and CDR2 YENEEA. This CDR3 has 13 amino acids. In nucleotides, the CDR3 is TGTGCCAGCAGCCCAACAGCGGGGTGGGAGCAGTACTTC. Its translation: CASSPTAGWEQYF.

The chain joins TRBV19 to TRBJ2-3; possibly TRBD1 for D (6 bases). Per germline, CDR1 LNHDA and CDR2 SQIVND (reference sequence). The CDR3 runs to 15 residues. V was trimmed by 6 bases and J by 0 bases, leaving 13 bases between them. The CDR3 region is CASRSTGISTDTQYF. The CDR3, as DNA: TGTGCCAGTAGATCAACAGGGATCAGCACAGATACGCAGTATTTT. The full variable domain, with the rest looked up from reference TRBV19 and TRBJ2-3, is DGGITQSPKYLFRKEGQNVTLSCEQNLNHDAMYWYRQDPGQGLRLIYYSQIVNDFQKGDIAEGYSVSREKKESFPLTVTSAQKNPTAFYLCASRSTGISTDTQYFGPGTRLTVL.

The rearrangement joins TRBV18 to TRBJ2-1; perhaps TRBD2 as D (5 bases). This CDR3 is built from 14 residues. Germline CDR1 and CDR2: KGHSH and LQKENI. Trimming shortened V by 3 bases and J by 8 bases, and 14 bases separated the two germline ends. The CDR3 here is CASSPRRERDEQFF. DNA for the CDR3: TGTGCCAGCTCACCCCGAAGGGAGCGCGATGAGCAGTTCTTC.

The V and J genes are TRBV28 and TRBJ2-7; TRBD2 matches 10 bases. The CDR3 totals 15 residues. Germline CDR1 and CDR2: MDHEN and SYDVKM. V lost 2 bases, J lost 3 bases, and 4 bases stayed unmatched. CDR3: CASSLETSGLYEQYF. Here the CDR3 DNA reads TGTGCCAGCAGTTTAGAGACTAGCGGGCTCTACGAGCAGTACTTC.

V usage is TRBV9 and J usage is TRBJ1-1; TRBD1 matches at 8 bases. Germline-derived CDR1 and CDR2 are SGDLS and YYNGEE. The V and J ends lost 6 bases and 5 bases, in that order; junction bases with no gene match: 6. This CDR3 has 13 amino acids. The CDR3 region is CASKQGEDTEAFF. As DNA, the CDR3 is TGTGCCAGCAAACAGGGGGAGGATACTGAAGCTTTCTTT.

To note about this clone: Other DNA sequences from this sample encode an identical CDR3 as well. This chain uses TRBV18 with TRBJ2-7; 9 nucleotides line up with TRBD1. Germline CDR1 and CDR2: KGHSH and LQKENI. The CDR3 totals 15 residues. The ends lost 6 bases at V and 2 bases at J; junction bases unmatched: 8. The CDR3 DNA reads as TGTGCCAGCTCCCCCCCGGGACAGGGACCCTACGAGCAGTACTTC. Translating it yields CASSPPGQGPYEQYF. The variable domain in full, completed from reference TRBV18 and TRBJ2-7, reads NAGVMQNPRHLVRRRGQEARLRCSPMKGHSHVYWYRQLPEEGLKFMVYLQKENIIDESGMPKERFSAEFPKEGPSILRIQQVVRGDSAAYFCASSPPGQGPYEQYFGPGTRLTVT.

The CDR3 reads CASSSRSTEAFF. The CDR3 DNA reads TGTGCCAGCAGCTCCCGGAGTACTGAAGCTTTCTTT. The V gene is TRBV5-4, the J gene TRBJ1-1; D gene unclear. Germline V gene data show CDR1 as SGHNT and CDR2 as YYREEE (reference sequence). With 3 bases removed from V and 5 bases from J, the gap between germline ends came to 8 bases. This CDR3 is 12 amino acids long.

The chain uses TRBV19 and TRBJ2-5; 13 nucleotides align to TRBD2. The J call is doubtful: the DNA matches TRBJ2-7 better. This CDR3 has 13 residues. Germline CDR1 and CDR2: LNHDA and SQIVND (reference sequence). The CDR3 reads CATRLAGGYEQYF. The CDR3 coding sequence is TGTGCCACACGACTAGCGGGGGGCTACGAGCAGTACTTC.

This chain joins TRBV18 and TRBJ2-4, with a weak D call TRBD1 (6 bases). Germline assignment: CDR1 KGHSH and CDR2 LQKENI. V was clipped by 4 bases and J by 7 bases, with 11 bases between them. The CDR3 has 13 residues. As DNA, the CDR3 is TGTGCCAGCTCACTGGGAACAGGGAACATTCAGTACTTC. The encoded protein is CASSLGTGNIQYF.

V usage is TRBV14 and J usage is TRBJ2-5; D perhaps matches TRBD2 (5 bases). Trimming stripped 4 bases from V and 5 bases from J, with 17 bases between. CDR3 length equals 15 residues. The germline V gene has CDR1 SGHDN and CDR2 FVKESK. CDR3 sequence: CASSLRRSAAETQYF. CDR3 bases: TGTGCCAGCAGCCTCCGGAGGTCCGCGGCGGAGACCCAGTACTTC.

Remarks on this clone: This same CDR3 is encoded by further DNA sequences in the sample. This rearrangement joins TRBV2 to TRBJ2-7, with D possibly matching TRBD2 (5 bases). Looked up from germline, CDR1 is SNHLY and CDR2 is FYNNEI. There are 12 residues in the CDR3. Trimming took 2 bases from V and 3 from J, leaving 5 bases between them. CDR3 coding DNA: TGTGCCAGCAGTGAACGGGGCTACGAGCAGTACTTC. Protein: CASSERGYEQYF. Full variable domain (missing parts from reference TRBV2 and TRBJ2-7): EPEVTQTPSHQVTQMGQEVILRCVPISNHLYFYWYRQILGQKVEFLVSFYNNEISEKSEIFDDQFSVERPDGSNFTLKIRSTKLEDSAMYFCASSERGYEQYFGPGTRLTVT.

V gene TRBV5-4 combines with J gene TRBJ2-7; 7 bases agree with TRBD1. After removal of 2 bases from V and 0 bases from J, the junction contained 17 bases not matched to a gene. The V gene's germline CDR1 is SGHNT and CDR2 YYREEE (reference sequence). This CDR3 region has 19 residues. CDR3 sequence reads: CASSFTTSWTGSNSYEQYF. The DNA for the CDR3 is TGTGCCAGCAGCTTCACTACCTCGTGGACAGGCTCAAACTCCTACGAGCAGTACTTC.

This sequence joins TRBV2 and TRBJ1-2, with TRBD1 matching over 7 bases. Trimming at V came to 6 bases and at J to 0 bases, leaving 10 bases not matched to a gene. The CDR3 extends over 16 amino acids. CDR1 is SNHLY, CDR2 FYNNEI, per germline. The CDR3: CASSRDGTATNYGYTF. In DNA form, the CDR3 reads TGTGCCAGCAGCCGAGATGGGACAGCGACTAACTATGGCTACACCTTC.

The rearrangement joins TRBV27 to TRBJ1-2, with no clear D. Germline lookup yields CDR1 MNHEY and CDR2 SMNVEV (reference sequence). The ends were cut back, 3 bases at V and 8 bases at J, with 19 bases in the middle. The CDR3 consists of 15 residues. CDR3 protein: CASSFGRDFVEGYTF. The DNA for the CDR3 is TGTGCCAGCAGTTTTGGGAGGGATTTTGTTGAGGGCTACACCTTC.

As DNA, the CDR3 is TGTGCCAGCAGTTACTCGGGACAGGGGGCGGAAAAACTGTTTTTT. The encoded protein is CASSYSGQGAEKLFF. This chain connects TRBV6-5 to TRBJ1-4; 12 positions agree with TRBD1. Germline loops: CDR1 MNHEY, CDR2 SVGAGI. The V and J ends lost 0 bases and 8 bases, in that order; junction bases with no gene match: 1. This CDR3 is built from 15 residues.